Sequencing of this TCR beta chain was carried out in a study of a mutant IDH1 vaccine in newly diagnosed glioma. Here immunoSEQ multiplex PCR was the method, and the copy in TCRdb shows in-frame clones only, minus some. The table has approximately 50,000 clones, more than 75% seen once. The CDR3 extends over 16 amino acids. Trimming removed 1 base at V and 3 bases at J, with 13 bases between. CDR1 KGHSH and CDR2 LQKENI come from the germline V gene. With regard to this clone: What it recognizes is unknown.

Described time point: week 47, end of study. A 20-mer mutant IDH1 peptide at 300 ug was injected subcutaneously with topical imiquimod. This clonotype originated in a middle-aged woman with glioma. Some clones in this sample may be carry-over from other donors' samples. The chain joins TRBV18 to TRBJ1-5; tentative D call: TRBD1 (5 bases). Here the sequenced sample was PBMCs, taken from a glioma patient whose treatment included an IDH1 peptide vaccine. The CDR3 region is CASSPRLPDNNQPQHF. The CDR3 DNA is TGTGCCAGCTCACCACGGCTCCCGGACAACAATCAGCCCCAGCATTTT.